Sequencing of this TCR beta chain was carried out in a study of PD-1 blockade in classical Hodgkin lymphoma. On the study more broadly: Treatment was intravenous nivolumab, 3 mg/kg every 2 weeks, until progression. Study-wide results and limits: Newly diagnosed patients reportedly had lower baseline TCR diversity than healthy donors. Newly diagnosed patients and complete responders had comparable diversity at baseline. By C4D1, CD4+ diversity increased significantly, especially in complete responders.

Generated by immunoSEQ multiplex PCR, the TCRdb table keeps only in-frame clones and is missing some. This table has 55,000 to 75,000 clones, roughly 91% appearing once. Comments on this clone: The antigen is unknown.

The CDR3 consists of 13 residues. V shed 8 bases, J shed 9 bases, and the junction held 11 bases outside the gene matches. Germline V gene lookup returns CDR1 SGHTA and CDR2 FQGNSA. Brentuximab vedotin exposure varied, and every patient relapsed after autologous stem cell transplantation. This clonotype was sampled from a human donor with classical Hodgkin lymphoma. The chain recombines TRBV7-2 with TRBJ2-5; 8 nucleotides align to TRBD2. The sample here was peripheral blood mononuclear cells (PBMCs), taken at baseline. The CDR3 protein is CASEISGAGSQYF. The CDR3 bases are TGTGCCAGCGAGATTAGCGGGGCCGGATCCCAGTACTTC. The entire variable domain, with the rest obtained from reference TRBV7-2 and TRBJ2-5, is as follows: GAGVSQSPSNKVTEKGKDVELRCDPISGHTALYWYRQSLGQGLEFLIYFQGNSAPDKSGLPSDRFSAERTGGSVSTLTIQRTQQEDSAVYLCASEISGAGSQYFGPGTRLLVL.